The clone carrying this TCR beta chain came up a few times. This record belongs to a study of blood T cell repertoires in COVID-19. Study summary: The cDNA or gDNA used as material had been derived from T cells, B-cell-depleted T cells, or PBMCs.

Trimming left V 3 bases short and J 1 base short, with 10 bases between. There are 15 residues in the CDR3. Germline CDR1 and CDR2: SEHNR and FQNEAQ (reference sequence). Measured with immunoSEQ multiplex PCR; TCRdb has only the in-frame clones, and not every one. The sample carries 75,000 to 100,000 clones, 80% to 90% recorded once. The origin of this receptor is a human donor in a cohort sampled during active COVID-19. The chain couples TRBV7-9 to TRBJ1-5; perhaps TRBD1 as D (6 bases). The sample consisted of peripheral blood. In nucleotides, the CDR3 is TGTGCCAGCAGCTTGCAGGGGCTAAGCAATCAGCCCCAGCATTTT. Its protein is CASSLQGLSNQPQHF.